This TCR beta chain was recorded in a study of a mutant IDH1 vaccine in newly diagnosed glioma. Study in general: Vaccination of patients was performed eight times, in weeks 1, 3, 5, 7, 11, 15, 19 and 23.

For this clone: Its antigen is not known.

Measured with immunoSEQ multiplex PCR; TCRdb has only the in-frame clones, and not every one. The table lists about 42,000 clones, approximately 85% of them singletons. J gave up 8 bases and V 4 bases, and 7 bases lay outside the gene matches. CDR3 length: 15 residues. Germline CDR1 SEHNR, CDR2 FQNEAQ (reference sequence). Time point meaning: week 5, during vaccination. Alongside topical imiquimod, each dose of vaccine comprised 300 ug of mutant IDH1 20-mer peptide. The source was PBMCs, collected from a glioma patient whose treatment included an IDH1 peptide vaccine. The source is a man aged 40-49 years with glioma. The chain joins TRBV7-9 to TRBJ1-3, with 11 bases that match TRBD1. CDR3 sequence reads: CASSSRTGGADTIYF. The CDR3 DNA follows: TGTGCCAGCAGCTCGAGGACAGGGGGCGCGGACACCATATATTTT.